These T cell receptor beta chains were read from a single sample in a study of blood T cell repertoires in COVID-19. Some clones are missing from TCRdb's copy, which holds only in-frame ones; the method was immunoSEQ multiplex PCR. The sample holds 85,000 to 120,000 clones, 70% to 90% seen once. Sequenced material: peripheral blood. The receptor source for this set is a man aged 45 to 65 with active or convalescent COVID-19. Both conserved end residues are trimmed from each CDR3. Each record gives: CDR3 protein, V gene, clone size. Rows may omit the clone size; those that give it use once, few, many or a size class.

cdr3_aa: ASSQEGRGTSSYNEQF
v_call: TRBV4-1
clone_size: NA

cdr3_aa: ASSLTAYNSPLH
v_call: TRBV6-5
clone_size: NA

cdr3_aa: ASSPGENIQY
v_call: TRBV18
clone_size: few

cdr3_aa: ASSYSGGSEAF
v_call: TRBV6-5
clone_size: NA

cdr3_aa: ASSLLGSSNQPQH
v_call: TRBV7-8
clone_size: NA

cdr3_aa: ASTGGPVNEQF
v_call: TRBV28
clone_size: NA

cdr3_aa: ASSPPTVLGETQY
v_call: TRBV3-1/TRBV3-2
clone_size: NA

cdr3_aa: ASSLEAGGETQY
v_call: TRBV11-3
clone_size: NA

cdr3_aa: ASSDRYRGETQY
v_call: TRBV6-1
clone_size: NA

cdr3_aa: AWSPVQGGNTEAF
v_call: TRBV30
clone_size: NA

cdr3_aa: ATSRGIRVDEKLF
v_call: TRBV15
clone_size: once

cdr3_aa: ASSETNRSSNQPQH
v_call: TRBV10-1
clone_size: NA

cdr3_aa: ASRLTGGNEKLF
v_call: TRBV2
clone_size: NA

cdr3_aa: ASHTGYISGNTIY
v_call: TRBV19
clone_size: NA

cdr3_aa: ASSLAGVTGELF
v_call: TRBV5-4
clone_size: NA

cdr3_aa: AWSVTRLIEQY
v_call: TRBV30
clone_size: NA

cdr3_aa: ASGLVLYRAYEQY
v_call: TRBV12-5
clone_size: NA

cdr3_aa: ASSLDEGAPNSPLH
v_call: TRBV11-2
clone_size: NA

cdr3_aa: VRSNGQGYQPQH
v_call: TRBV7-5
clone_size: NA

cdr3_aa: ASSQRRGGRETQY
v_call: TRBV9
clone_size: NA

cdr3_aa: ASSQGYSNQPQH
v_call: TRBV6-5
clone_size: NA

cdr3_aa: ASSQPGLAWETQY
v_call: TRBV14
clone_size: NA

cdr3_aa: SARRSSHQY
v_call: TRBV20-1
clone_size: NA

cdr3_aa: ASTLDRNYGYT
v_call: TRBV6-5
clone_size: NA

cdr3_aa: ASSQQTVTEQF
v_call: TRBV12-3/TRBV12-4
clone_size: NA

cdr3_aa: ASSLGGSTEAF
v_call: TRBV6-2/TRBV6-3
clone_size: NA

cdr3_aa: ASSMGQDYEQY
v_call: TRBV19
clone_size: NA

cdr3_aa: ATSEDKTNEKLF
v_call: TRBV24-1
clone_size: NA

cdr3_aa: ASSFTQINNSPLH
v_call: TRBV5-8
clone_size: few

cdr3_aa: ASSGTPPNTGELF
v_call: TRBV6-6
clone_size: once

cdr3_aa: ASSRLAGNTGELF
v_call: TRBV5-4
clone_size: NA

cdr3_aa: ASSFLERGSGEAF
v_call: TRBV5-4
clone_size: few

cdr3_aa: ASSSLAGATRTTDTQY
v_call: TRBV7-8
clone_size: few

cdr3_aa: ASSERIGGSPYNSPLH
v_call: TRBV6-1
clone_size: NA

cdr3_aa: AWSGGGDQPQH
v_call: TRBV30
clone_size: NA

cdr3_aa: ASSKETGLGANVLT
v_call: TRBV7-2
clone_size: NA

cdr3_aa: ATRPGQGDYGYT
v_call: TRBV24-1
clone_size: NA

cdr3_aa: ASSEKPQEKLF
v_call: TRBV11-2
clone_size: NA

cdr3_aa: ASSPSRGSGANVLT
v_call: TRBV19
clone_size: once